The clone carrying this T cell receptor (beta chain) appeared many times. Its matching antigen is unknown. TCRdb processed the 5' RACE reads anew with MiXCR; each CDR3 protein has one entry. The sample holds about 260,000 distinct CDR3 sequences, about 3.5% seen once. This entry is derived from a study of T cells after yellow fever vaccination. General study results and limits: Just a small share of clonotypes turned up in the CD4 compartment as well as the CD8 compartment. Among primary-vaccination clones, most reappeared after the booster, at roughly 95% for CD4 and about 90% for CD8.

Germline trimming cut 6 bases from V and 1 base from J; bases unmatched to any gene: 8. The germline V gene encodes CDR1 ENHRY and CDR2 SYGVKD. This CDR3 region has 17 residues. The source of this sequence is a young man who received the YFV17D yellow fever vaccine. The specimen was PBMCs, collected 15 days after the yellow fever booster vaccination. The chain employs TRBV10-3 and TRBJ2-3; 12 bases map to TRBD1. The CDR3 coding sequence is TGTGCCATCAGAACGGGACAGGGGGCGCATGGCACAGATACGCAGTATTTT. It encodes CAIRTGQGAHGTDTQYF.